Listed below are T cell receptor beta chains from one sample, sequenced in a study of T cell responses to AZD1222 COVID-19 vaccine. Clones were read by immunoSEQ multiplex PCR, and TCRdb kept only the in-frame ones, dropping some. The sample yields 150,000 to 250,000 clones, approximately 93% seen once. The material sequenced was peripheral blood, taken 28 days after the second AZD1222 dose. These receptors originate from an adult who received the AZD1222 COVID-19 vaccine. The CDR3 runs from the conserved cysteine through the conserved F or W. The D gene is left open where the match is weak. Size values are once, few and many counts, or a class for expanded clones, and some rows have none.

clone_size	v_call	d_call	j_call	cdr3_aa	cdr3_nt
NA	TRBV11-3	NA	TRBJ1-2	CASSLVSAEGGYTF	TGTGCCAGCAGCTTAGTTTCGGCGGAAGGAGGCTACACCTTC
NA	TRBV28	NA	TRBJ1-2	CASSLSRGLPAYGYTF	TGTGCCAGCAGTTTAAGCCGCGGGCTTCCAGCCTATGGCTACACCTTC
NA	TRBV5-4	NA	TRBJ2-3	CASSTTGRDTQYF	TGTGCCAGCAGCACCACAGGGAGGGATACGCAGTATTTT
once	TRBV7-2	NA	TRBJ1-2	CASSFSHGGRSGYTF	TGTGCCAGCAGCTTCTCGCACGGAGGACGGAGTGGCTACACCTTC
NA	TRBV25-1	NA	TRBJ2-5	CASSRGETQYF	TGTGCCAGCAGTCGGGGGGAGACCCAGTACTTC
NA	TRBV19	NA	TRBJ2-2	CAIPRSGQGNTGELFF	TGTGCCATCCCTAGGTCCGGGCAGGGTAACACCGGGGAGCTGTTTTTT
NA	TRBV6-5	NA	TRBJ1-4	CASSMEGLNEKLFF	TGTGCCAGCAGCATGGAGGGCTTAAATGAAAAACTGTTTTTT
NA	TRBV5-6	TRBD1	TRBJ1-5	CASSLGQGRQPQHF	TGTGCCAGCAGCTTGGGACAGGGCCGGCAGCCCCAGCATTTT
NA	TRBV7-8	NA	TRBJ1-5	CASSLNRGAHQPQHF	TGTGCCAGCAGCTTAAACCGAGGGGCACATCAGCCCCAGCATTTT
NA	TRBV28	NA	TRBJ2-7	CASSPGSTYSYEQYF	TGTGCCAGCAGCCCGGGGAGCACCTACTCCTACGAGCAGTACTTC
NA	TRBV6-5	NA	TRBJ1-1	CASSSVTAFSTEAFF	TGTGCCAGCAGTTCTGTTACAGCGTTTTCCACTGAAGCTTTCTTT
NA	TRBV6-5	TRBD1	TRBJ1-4	CASSPSGQEKRKLFF	TGTGCCAGCAGTCCTTCGGGACAGGAGAAAAGGAAACTGTTTTTT
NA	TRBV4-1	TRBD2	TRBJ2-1	CASSRTSGHNEQFF	TGCGCCAGCAGCCGGACTAGCGGCCACAATGAGCAGTTCTTC
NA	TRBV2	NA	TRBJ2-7	CASSELGGGPRVAEQYF	TGTGCCAGCAGTGAACTAGGGGGGGGACCCAGGGTGGCCGAGCAGTACTTC
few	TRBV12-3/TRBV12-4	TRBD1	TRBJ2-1	CASRRQGEQFF	TGTGCCAGCAGGCGACAGGGGGAGCAGTTCTTC
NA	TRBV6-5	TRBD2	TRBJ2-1	CATGSGPYNEQFF	TGTGCCACAGGTAGCGGGCCCTACAATGAGCAGTTCTTC
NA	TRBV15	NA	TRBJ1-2	CATSRDSGFTGNYGYTF	TGTGCCACCAGCAGAGATTCGGGCTTCACAGGGAACTATGGCTACACCTTC
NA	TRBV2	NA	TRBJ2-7	CASSKDLAPYEQYF	TGTGCCAGCAGTAAGGACTTGGCCCCTTACGAGCAGTACTTC
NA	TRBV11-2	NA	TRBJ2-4	CASSKGEGPSKNIQYF	TGTGCCAGCAGCAAGGGCGAGGGGCCGTCCAAAAACATTCAGTACTTC
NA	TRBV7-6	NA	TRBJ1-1	CASSQDRNTEAFF	TGTGCCAGCAGCCAAGACAGGAACACTGAAGCTTTCTTT
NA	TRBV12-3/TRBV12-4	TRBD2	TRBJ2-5	CASSGLAPETQYF	TGTGCCAGCAGCGGACTAGCCCCCGAGACCCAGTACTTC
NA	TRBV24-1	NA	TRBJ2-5	CATSDSGTQYF	TGTGCCACCAGTGATTCCGGGACCCAGTACTTC
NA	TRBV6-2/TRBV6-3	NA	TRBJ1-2	CASIPGHGWDGYTF	TGTGCCAGCATCCCCGGACACGGGTGGGATGGCTACACCTTC
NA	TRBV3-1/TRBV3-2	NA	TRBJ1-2	CASSQVRSGIRLGYTF	TGTGCCAGCAGCCAAGTCCGAAGCGGGATCAGATTGGGCTACACCTTC